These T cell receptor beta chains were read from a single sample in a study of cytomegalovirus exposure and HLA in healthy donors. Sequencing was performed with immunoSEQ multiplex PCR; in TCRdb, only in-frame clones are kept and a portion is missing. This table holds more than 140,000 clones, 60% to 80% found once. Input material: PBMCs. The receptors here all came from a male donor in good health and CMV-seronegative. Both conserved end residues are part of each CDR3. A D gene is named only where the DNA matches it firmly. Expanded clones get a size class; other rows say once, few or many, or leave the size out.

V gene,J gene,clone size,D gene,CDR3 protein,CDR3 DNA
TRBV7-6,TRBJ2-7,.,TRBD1,CASSSTDRAYEQYF,TGTGCCAGCAGCTCTACTGACAGGGCCTACGAGCAGTACTTC
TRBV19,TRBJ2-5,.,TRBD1,CASSIMGQGARETQYF,TGTGCCAGTAGTATCATGGGACAGGGGGCCCGGGAGACCCAGTACTTC
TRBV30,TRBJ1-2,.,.,CACKQGSWGYTF,TGTGCCTGTAAACAGGGCTCCTGGGGCTACACCTTC
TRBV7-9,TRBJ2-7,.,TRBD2,CASSPPVGRELYEQYF,TGTGCCAGCAGCCCGCCCGTGGGGCGGGAGTTGTACGAGCAGTACTTC
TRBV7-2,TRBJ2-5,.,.,CASSVAGYETQYF,TGTGCCAGCAGCGTAGCCGGGTACGAGACCCAGTACTTC
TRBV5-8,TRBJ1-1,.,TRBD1,CASRIRGRGMMNTEAFF,TGTGCCAGCAGGATCAGGGGGCGCGGTATGATGAACACTGAAGCTTTCTTT
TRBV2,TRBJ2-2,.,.,CASSLEGSTGELFF,TGTGCCAGCAGTCTTGAAGGGAGCACCGGGGAGCTGTTTTTT
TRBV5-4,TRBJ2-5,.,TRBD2,CASSSRTSGGRETQYF,TGTGCCAGCAGCTCCCGGACTAGCGGGGGGCGAGAGACCCAGTACTTC
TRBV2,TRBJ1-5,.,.,CASTLGLSNQPQHF,TGTGCCAGCACCTTGGGACTTTCCAATCAGCCCCAGCATTTT
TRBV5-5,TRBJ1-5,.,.,CASSWTDRNQPQHF,TGTGCCAGCAGCTGGACAGACCGCAATCAGCCCCAGCATTTT
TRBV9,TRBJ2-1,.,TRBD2,CASSVNQRGSSYNEQFF,TGTGCCAGCAGCGTAAATCAGCGGGGTAGCTCCTACAATGAGCAGTTCTTC
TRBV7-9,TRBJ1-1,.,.,CASSFEHQNTEAFF,TGTGCCAGCAGCTTTGAGCACCAGAACACTGAAGCTTTCTTT
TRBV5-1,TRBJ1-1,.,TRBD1,CASSRRTGTTEAFF,TGCGCCAGCAGCCGTAGGACAGGGACCACTGAAGCTTTCTTT
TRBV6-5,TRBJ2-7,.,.,CASSYSGTSSSYEQYF,TGTGCCAGCAGTTACTCGGGGACTTCAAGCTCCTACGAGCAGTACTTC
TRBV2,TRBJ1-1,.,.,CASIGGVLNTEAFF,TGTGCCAGCATCGGGGGGGTACTGAACACTGAAGCTTTCTTT
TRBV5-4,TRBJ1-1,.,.,CASSFSRGNTEAFF,TGTGCCAGCAGCTTCTCGCGGGGGAACACTGAAGCTTTCTTT
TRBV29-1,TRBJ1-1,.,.,CSVEFVPTEAFF,TGCAGCGTTGAATTCGTTCCCACTGAAGCTTTCTTT
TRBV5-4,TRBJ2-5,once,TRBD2,CASRMLAGPETQYF,TGTGCCAGCAGGATGCTAGCGGGACCCGAGACCCAGTACTTC
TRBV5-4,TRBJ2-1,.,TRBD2,CASSAQGTSDNEQFF,TGTGCCAGCAGCGCCCAGGGGACTAGCGACAATGAGCAGTTCTTC
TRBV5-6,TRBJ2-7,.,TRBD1,CASSLTGQGSYEQYF,TGTGCCAGCAGCTTGACGGGACAGGGTTCCTACGAGCAGTACTTC
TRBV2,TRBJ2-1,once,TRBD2,CASREREGPYNEQFF,TGTGCCAGCAGGGAGCGGGAGGGCCCCTACAATGAGCAGTTCTTC
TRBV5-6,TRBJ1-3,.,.,CASSIIQGTGNTIYF,TGTGCCAGCAGCATTATCCAGGGTACTGGAAACACCATATATTTT
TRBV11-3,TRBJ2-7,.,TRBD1,CASSLGQVTYEQYF,TGTGCCAGCAGCTTGGGACAGGTTACCTACGAGCAGTACTTC
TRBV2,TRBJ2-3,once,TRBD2,CASSAGGGTDTQYF,TGTGCCAGCAGTGCGGGGGGGGGCACAGATACGCAGTATTTT
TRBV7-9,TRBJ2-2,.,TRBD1,CASSARTGGVDTGELFF,TGTGCCAGCAGCGCCCGGACAGGGGGCGTAGACACCGGGGAGCTGTTTTTT
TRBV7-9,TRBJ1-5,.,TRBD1,CASSLTGGGQPQHF,TGTGCCAGCAGCTTAACAGGGGGCGGTCAGCCCCAGCATTTT
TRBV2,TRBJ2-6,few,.,CASSAGAGANVLTF,TGTGCCAGCAGTGCAGGGGCTGGGGCCAACGTCCTGACTTTC
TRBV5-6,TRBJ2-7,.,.,CASSLQGSGEQYF,TGTGCCAGCAGCTTGCAAGGCTCGGGGGAGCAGTACTTC
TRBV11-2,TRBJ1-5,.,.,CASSFPGQPQHF,TGTGCCAGCAGCTTTCCGGGACAGCCCCAGCATTTT
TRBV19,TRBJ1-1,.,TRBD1,CASINRDSSYSNTEAFF,TGTGCCAGTATTAACCGGGACAGCTCATACTCGAACACTGAAGCTTTCTTT
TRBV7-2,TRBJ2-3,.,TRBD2,CASSWLAGGQDTQYF,TGTGCCAGCTCCTGGCTGGCGGGGGGGCAAGATACGCAGTATTTT
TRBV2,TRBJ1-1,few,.,CASKPGTEAFF,TGTGCCAGTAAACCGGGCACTGAAGCTTTCTTT
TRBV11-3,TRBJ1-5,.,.,CASSLAQDQPQHF,TGTGCCAGCAGCTTAGCCCAGGATCAGCCCCAGCATTTT